Listed below are T cell receptor beta chains from one sample, sequenced in a study of CD8+ T cells in alopecia areata. The table came from immunoSEQ multiplex PCR; TCRdb's copy has only in-frame clones and leaves some out. The table shows 180,000 or so clones, with 51% occurring only once. The sequenced sample was CD8+ T cells sorted from blood, obtained at week 52, from a patient treated with tofacitinib. Source of these receptors: a human donor with alopecia areata. CDR3s include the opening cysteine and the closing phenylalanine or tryptophan. Each record gives: V gene, D gene, J gene, clone size, CDR3 DNA, CDR3 protein. The D gene is left open where the match is weak. Clone size is not always given. Where it is, it says once, few, many or a class for expanded clones.

>TRBV7-9|TRBD1|TRBJ2-7|-
TGTGCCAGCAGCTTGGGGCAGGGGGACTACGAGCAGTACTTC
CASSLGQGDYEQYF
>TRBV5-6|-|TRBJ2-7|few
TGTGCCAGCAGCTTAACAGGGATCTCCTACGAGCAGTACTTC
CASSLTGISYEQYF
>TRBV7-2|-|TRBJ2-1|-
TGTGCCAGCAGCTTAATTTCCGGAGGGGTCTCCTACAATGAGCAGTTCTTC
CASSLISGGVSYNEQFF
>TRBV7-2|-|TRBJ1-2|-
TGTGCCAGCAGCTTAGTTGGCAGTACTAACTATGGCTACACCTTC
CASSLVGSTNYGYTF
>TRBV7-2|TRBD1|TRBJ1-4|many
TGTGCCAGCAGCTCTATAGGGGGGACAGGGGCTGAAAAACTGTTTTTT
CASSSIGGTGAEKLFF
>TRBV27|TRBD2|TRBJ2-1|-
TGTGCCAGCAGTTTTTTCGGGGGGGGCTCGGGTGAGCAGTTCTTC
CASSFFGGGSGEQFF
>TRBV27|TRBD1|TRBJ2-7|-
TGTGCCAGCAACCCGGGACAGGGTATCGACGAGCAGTACTTC
CASNPGQGIDEQYF
>TRBV7-9|TRBD1|TRBJ1-1|few
TGTGCCAGCAGCTTTCCCACAGGGGCGGGCACTGAAGCTTTCTTT
CASSFPTGAGTEAFF
>TRBV27|-|TRBJ2-7|few
TGTGCCAGCAGTCAAGACAGAAATTTAGAGCAGTACTTC
CASSQDRNLEQYF
>TRBV2|TRBD2|TRBJ2-7|-
TGTGCCAGCAGTGATAAGGTAGCGGGGGGCATCGTCGCCTACGAGCAGTACTTC
CASSDKVAGGIVAYEQYF